The entry below describes one T cell receptor beta chain. This sample is drawn from a study of blood T cell repertoires in COVID-19. Here immunoSEQ multiplex PCR was the method, and the copy in TCRdb shows in-frame clones only, minus some. This table holds around 120,000 clones, about 80% found once. Germline V lookup: CDR1 MNHNY, CDR2 SVGAGI (reference sequence). The junction had 2 bases not matched to a gene; V was cut back by 4 bases and J by 2 bases. The CDR3 extends over 15 amino acids. The TCR comes from a woman of 80 years or more with acute or convalescent COVID-19. The chain employs TRBV6-6 and TRBJ1-4, with TRBD1 identical over 9 bases. The sample was peripheral blood. CDR3 sequence (DNA): TGTGCCAGCAGTTTCACAGGGGGCACTAATGAAAAACTGTTTTTT. This sequence encodes CASSFTGGTNEKLFF.